These 16 T cell receptor beta chains originate from one sample sequenced in a study of shared clonotypes between healthy human individuals. Positively selected for CCR7, the CD45RO-negative cells used as naive CD8 cells excluded terminally differentiated effector memory CD45RA+ cells. Method: immunoSEQ multiplex PCR; TCRdb's copy keeps in-frame clones and lacks some. In the table there are hundreds of thousands of clones, 96% of which are singletons. The material sequenced was naive CD8+ T cells sorted from blood. The receptors originated from a woman aged 25 to 45 in good health.

In DNA, the CDR3 is TGTGCCAGCAGGGGGACAGGGGACCACGAGCAGTACTTC. Its protein product is CASRGTGDHEQYF. The V gene is TRBV6-6, the J gene TRBJ2-7, with 10 bases that match TRBD1. This CDR3 spans 13 amino acids. CDR1 and CDR2 (germline): MNHNY, SVGAGI (reference sequence). Trimming cost V 6 bases and J 5 bases; bases outside gene matches: 4.

The gene calls are TRBV6-5 and TRBJ1-2; D gene unclear. The CDR3 is 11 amino acids. CDR1 and CDR2 from the germline V gene are MNHEY and SVGAGI. V was cut by 3 bases and J by 6 bases, with 5 bases left in between. The CDR3 DNA follows: TGTGCCAGCAGTTATATGGATGGCTACACCTTC. Translation gives CASSYMDGYTF.

The genes are TRBV9 and TRBJ2-1; 10 bases are shared with TRBD2. Germline V gene sequence: CDR1 SGDLS, CDR2 YYNGEE. The CDR3 length is 18 residues. The junction had 17 bases not matched to a gene; V was cut back by 3 bases and J by 8 bases. CDR3 DNA: TGTGCCAGCAGCGACGTGGGTCCTCTAGCGGGAGAGTTCGATGAGCAGTTCTTC. The encoded protein is CASSDVGPLAGEFDEQFF.

The V and J genes are TRBV21-1 and TRBJ2-7. TRBV21-1 represents a pseudogene. The CDR3 loop spans 14 amino acids. The CDR3 nucleotides read TGTGCCAGCAGCAAAGATAGGCGTTCCTACGAGCAGTACTTC. Protein product: CASSKDRRSYEQYF.

This chain links TRBV5-8 with TRBJ2-7; 9 bases agree with TRBD2. CDR3 size: 13 residues. In germline, CDR1 is SGHTS, CDR2 YDEGEE. With V trimmed by 2 bases and J by 4 bases, 1 base remained unmatched. CDR3 nucleotides: TGTGCCAGCAGCTTTAGCGGGAGTTACGAGCAGTACTTC. This sequence encodes CASSFSGSYEQYF.

J is TRBJ2-3 and V is TRBV19; 9 bases fit TRBD2. J gave up 3 bases and V 7 bases, and 8 bases lay outside the gene matches. Germline CDR1 is LNHDA and CDR2 is SQIVND (reference sequence). The length of the CDR3 is 15 residues. Written as DNA, the CDR3 is TGTGCCAGTAAAGAGGCGGGAGGGTTAACAGATACGCAGTATTTT. It specifies CASKEAGGLTDTQYF.

V is TRBV7-9 and J is TRBJ2-1; 7 bases are shared with TRBD1. Germline values: CDR1 SEHNR, CDR2 FQNEAQ (reference sequence). The V gene end was trimmed by 5 bases and the J gene end by 7 bases; junction bases not matched to a gene: 5. This CDR3 spans 13 amino acids. The CDR3 spells CASSPKQGNEQFF. CDR3 coding DNA: TGTGCCAGCAGCCCGAAACAGGGGAATGAGCAGTTCTTC.

This clone was found a few times. The chain employs TRBV10-2 and TRBJ1-1, with a tentative D call TRBD1 (6 bases). CDR1 is WSHSY, CDR2 SAAADI, per germline. V lost 7 bases, J lost 2 bases, and 8 bases lay in between. This CDR3 has 12 amino acids. As DNA, the CDR3 is TGCGCCAGCATGGGGGGCAACACTGAAGCTTTCTTT. Amino acid sequence: CASMGGNTEAFF.

This chain joins TRBV11-2 and TRBJ1-6; possible D gene TRBD1, 5 bases. V shed 3 bases and J shed 7 bases, with 16 bases lying between them. This CDR3 has 16 residues. The germline V gene has CDR1 SGHAT and CDR2 FQNNGV. CDR3 DNA sequence: TGTGCCAGCAGCTTGGGGCCTACGATGGGAAATTCACCCCTCCACTTT. Translated, it gives CASSLGPTMGNSPLHF.

The chain links TRBV11-2 to TRBJ2-5; 10 positions agree with TRBD2. V shed 4 bases, J shed 3 bases, and the junction held 5 bases outside the gene matches. CDR3 length equals 15 residues. Per germline, CDR1 SGHAT and CDR2 FQNNGV. CDR3 amino acids: CASSSLAGVEETQYF. CDR3 DNA: TGTGCCAGCAGCTCCCTAGCGGGAGTGGAAGAGACCCAGTACTTC.

The V gene is TRBV27, the J gene TRBJ2-5; D might be TRBD2 (6 bases). CDR1 MNHEY and CDR2 SMNVEV come from the germline V gene (reference sequence). V was pared by 5 bases and J by 7 bases, with 17 bases between. The CDR3 extends over 14 amino acids. The CDR3 reads CASSTVGGEGTQYF. For the CDR3, the DNA is TGTGCCAGCAGTACCGTCGGGGGAGAGGGGACCCAGTACTTC.

This chain connects TRBV4-1 to TRBJ1-5, with D hard to call. Germline lookup yields CDR1 MGHRA and CDR2 YSYEKL. The CDR3 has 16 residues. V was clipped by 0 bases and J by 0 bases, with 9 bases between them. In DNA, the CDR3 is TGCGCCAGCAGCCAAGATCGCGGCTATAGCAATCAGCCCCAGCATTTT. Translated, it gives CASSQDRGYSNQPQHF.

The count of this clone is one. V usage is TRBV10-1 and J usage is TRBJ2-2; 10 nucleotides line up with TRBD2. Germline V gene lookup returns CDR1 WNHNN and CDR2 SYGVQD (reference sequence). The CDR3 loop spans 17 amino acids. V gave up 9 bases and J gave up 3 bases; unmatched junction bases: 13. The CDR3 bases are TGCGCCAGACATTCCAAAAAGCGGGAGGGAGACACCGGGGAGCTGTTTTTT. Translated, it gives CARHSKKREGDTGELFF.

The rearrangement uses TRBV29-1 and TRBJ2-6; TRBD1 might be the D (5 bases). The V gene lost 7 bases and the J gene lost 1 base, with 17 bases spanning the gap. The CDR3 extends over 16 amino acids. Germline loops: CDR1 SQVTM, CDR2 ANQGSEA. The CDR3 DNA reads as TGCAGCGGATGGTACAGGATGCCGTCTGGGGCCAACGTCCTGACTTTC. Amino acids: CSGWYRMPSGANVLTF.

CDR3 residues: CASSRIAGAHNEQFF. The CDR3 nucleotides read TGCGCCAGCAGCCGAATAGCGGGAGCCCATAATGAGCAGTTCTTC. The chain joins TRBV4-1 to TRBJ2-1; 9 nucleotides agree with TRBD2. The ends lost 4 bases at V and 7 bases at J; junction bases unmatched: 8. This CDR3 has 15 residues. Germline CDR1 and CDR2: MGHRA and YSYEKL.

The J gene is TRBJ2-1, the V gene TRBV28; 7 bases match TRBD2. Per the germline V gene, CDR1 is MDHEN and CDR2 is SYDVKM. V shed 3 bases and J 4 bases; nucleotides not matched to a gene: 9. The CDR3 covers 16 residues. The CDR3 protein is CASSFPLREAYNEQFF. The CDR3, as DNA: TGTGCCAGCAGTTTCCCCCTTCGGGAGGCTTACAATGAGCAGTTCTTC.